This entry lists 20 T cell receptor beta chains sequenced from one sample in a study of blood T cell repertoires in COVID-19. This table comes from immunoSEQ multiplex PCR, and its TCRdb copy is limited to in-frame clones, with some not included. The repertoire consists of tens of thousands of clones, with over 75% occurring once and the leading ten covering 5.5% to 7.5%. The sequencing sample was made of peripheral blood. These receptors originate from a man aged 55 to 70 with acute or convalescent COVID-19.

CDR3 sequence: CASSSSGTGTQETQYF. The CDR3 bases are TGTGCCAGCAGCTCATCCGGGACAGGGACCCAAGAGACCCAGTACTTC. V is TRBV5-8 and J is TRBJ2-5; 9 bases match TRBD1. The CDR3 length is 16 residues. CDR1 is SGHTS, CDR2 YDEGEE, per germline. V shed 3 bases and J 1 base; nucleotides not matched to a gene: 7. Based on the CDR3 plus reference TRBV5-8 and TRBJ2-5, the full variable domain is EAGVTQSPTHLIKTRGQQATLRCSPISGHTSVYWYQQALGLGLQFLLWYDEGEERNRGNFPPRFSGRQFPNYSSELNVNALELEDSALYLCASSSSGTGTQETQYFGPGTRLLVL.

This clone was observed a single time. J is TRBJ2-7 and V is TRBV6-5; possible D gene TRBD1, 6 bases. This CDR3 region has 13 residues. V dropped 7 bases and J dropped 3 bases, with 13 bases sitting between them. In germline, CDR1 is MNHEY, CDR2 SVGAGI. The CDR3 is CASKQGDFYEQYF. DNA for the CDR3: TGTGCCAGCAAACAGGGTGATTTCTACGAGCAGTACTTC.

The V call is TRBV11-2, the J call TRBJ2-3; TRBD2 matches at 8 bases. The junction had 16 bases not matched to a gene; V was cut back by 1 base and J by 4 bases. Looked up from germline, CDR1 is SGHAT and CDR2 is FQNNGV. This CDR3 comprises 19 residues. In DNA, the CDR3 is TGTGCCAGCAGCTTAGGGAGCCAGCGGGGGAGATTCGGGGCAGATACGCAGTATTTT. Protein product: CASSLGSQRGRFGADTQYF. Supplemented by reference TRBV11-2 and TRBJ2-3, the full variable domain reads EAGVAQSPRYKIIEKRQSVAFWCNPISGHATLYWYQQILGQGPKLLIQFQNNGVVDDSQLPKDRFSAERLKGVDSTLKIQPAKLEDSAVYLCASSLGSQRGRFGADTQYFGPGTRLTVL.

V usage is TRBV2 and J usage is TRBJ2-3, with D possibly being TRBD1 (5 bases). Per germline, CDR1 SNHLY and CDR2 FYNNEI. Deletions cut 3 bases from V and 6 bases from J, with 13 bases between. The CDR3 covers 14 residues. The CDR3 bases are TGTGCCAGCAGTGATGGACATCCCGGGGATACGCAGTATTTT. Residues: CASSDGHPGDTQYF.

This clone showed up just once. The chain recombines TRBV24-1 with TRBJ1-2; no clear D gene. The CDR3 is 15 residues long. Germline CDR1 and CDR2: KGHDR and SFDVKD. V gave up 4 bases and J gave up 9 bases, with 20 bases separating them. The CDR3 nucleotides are TGTGCCACCAGTGACCCTTACGGCGGCAGCAGTAGCTACACCTTC. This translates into CATSDPYGGSSSYTF.

The DNA of the CDR3 is TGTGCCAGCAGCTTCACTGTTCCCGGGGAGCTGTTTTTT. This encodes CASSFTVPGELFF. The chain carries TRBV5-8 and TRBJ2-2; D gene ambiguous. Trimming took 2 bases from V and 6 from J, leaving 8 bases between them. Germline CDR1 reads SGHTS; CDR2 reads YDEGEE. This CDR3 contains 13 residues.

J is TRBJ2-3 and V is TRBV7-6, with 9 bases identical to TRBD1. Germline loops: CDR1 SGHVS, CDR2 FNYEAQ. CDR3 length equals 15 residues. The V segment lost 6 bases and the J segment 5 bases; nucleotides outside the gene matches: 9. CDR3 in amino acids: CASSSGTGIIDTQYF. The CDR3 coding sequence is TGTGCCAGCAGTTCCGGGACAGGGATTATAGATACGCAGTATTTT.

DNA for the CDR3: TGTGCCAGCAGCTCAGAAGGGGGTGCGGGCTATGGCTACACCTTC. Protein: CASSSEGGAGYGYTF. This chain joins TRBV7-2 and TRBJ1-2; weak D call: TRBD1 (6 bases). The CDR3 runs 15 residues. The germline gives CDR1 SGHTA, CDR2 FQGNSA. Between the trimmed V and J ends, which lost 4 bases and 4 bases, there was a span of 16 bases.

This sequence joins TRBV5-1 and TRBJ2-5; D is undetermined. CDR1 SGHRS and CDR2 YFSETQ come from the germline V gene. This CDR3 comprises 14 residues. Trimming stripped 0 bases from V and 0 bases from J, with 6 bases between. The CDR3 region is CASSLVGNQETQYF. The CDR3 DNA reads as TGCGCCAGCAGCTTGGTGGGCAACCAAGAGACCCAGTACTTC.

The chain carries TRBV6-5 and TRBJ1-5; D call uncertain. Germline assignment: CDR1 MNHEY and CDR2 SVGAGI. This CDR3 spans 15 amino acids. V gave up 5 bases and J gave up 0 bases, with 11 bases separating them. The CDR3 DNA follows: TGTGCCAGCAGTCTCAGCCACTATAGCAATCAGCCCCAGCATTTT. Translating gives CASSLSHYSNQPQHF.

The CDR3 region is CASTTSPGSGANVLTF. As DNA, the CDR3 is TGTGCCAGCACCACCTCCCCAGGCTCTGGGGCCAACGTCCTGACTTTC. The genes are TRBV7-6 and TRBJ2-6; D is unclear. The CDR3 is 16 residues long. Germline values: CDR1 SGHVS, CDR2 FNYEAQ. Deletions cut 7 bases from V and 0 bases from J, with 13 bases between.

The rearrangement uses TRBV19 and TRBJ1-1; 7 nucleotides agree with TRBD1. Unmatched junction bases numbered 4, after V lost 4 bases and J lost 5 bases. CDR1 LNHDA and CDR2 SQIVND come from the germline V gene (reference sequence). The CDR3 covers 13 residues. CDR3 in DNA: TGTGCCAGTAGTAGGAGACAGGGAACTGAAGCTTTCTTT. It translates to CASSRRQGTEAFF.

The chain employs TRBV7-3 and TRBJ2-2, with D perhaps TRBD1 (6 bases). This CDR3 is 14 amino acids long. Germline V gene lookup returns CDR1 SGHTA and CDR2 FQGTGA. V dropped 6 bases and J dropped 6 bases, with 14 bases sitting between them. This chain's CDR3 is CASSQTGLAGELFF. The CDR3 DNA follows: TGTGCCAGCAGTCAAACAGGGTTGGCCGGGGAGCTGTTTTTT.

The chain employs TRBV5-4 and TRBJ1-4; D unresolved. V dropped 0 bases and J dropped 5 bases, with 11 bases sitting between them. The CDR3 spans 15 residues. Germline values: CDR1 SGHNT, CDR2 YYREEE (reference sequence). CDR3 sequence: CASSLGGSGNEKLFF. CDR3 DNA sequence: TGTGCCAGCAGCTTGGGTGGGTCCGGGAATGAAAAACTGTTTTTT.

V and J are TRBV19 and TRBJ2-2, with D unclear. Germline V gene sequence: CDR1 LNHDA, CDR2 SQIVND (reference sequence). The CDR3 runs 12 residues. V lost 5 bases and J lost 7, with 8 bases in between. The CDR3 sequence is CASSLIGGELFF. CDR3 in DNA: TGTGCCAGTAGTCTTATCGGCGGGGAGCTGTTTTTT.

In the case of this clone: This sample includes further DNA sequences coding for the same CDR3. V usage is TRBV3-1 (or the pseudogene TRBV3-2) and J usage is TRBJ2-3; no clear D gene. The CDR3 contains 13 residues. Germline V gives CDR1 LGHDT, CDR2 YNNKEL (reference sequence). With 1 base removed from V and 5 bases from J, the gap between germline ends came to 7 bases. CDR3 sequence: CASSQVYRDTQYF. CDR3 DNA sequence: TGTGCCAGCAGCCAAGTATATCGAGATACGCAGTATTTT.

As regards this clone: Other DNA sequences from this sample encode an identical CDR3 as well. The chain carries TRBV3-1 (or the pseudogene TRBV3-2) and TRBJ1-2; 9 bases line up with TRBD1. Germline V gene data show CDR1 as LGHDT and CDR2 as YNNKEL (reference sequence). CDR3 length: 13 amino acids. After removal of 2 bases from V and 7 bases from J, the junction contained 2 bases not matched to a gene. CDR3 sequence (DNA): TGTGCCAGCAGCCAAACAGGGGGCACTGGCTACACCTTC. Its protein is CASSQTGGTGYTF.

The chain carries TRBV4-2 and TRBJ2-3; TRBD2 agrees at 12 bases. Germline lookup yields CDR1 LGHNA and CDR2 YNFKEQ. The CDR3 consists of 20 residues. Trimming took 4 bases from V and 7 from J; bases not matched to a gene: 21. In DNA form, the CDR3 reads TGTGCCAGCAGCCTCGCCCTAGCGGGGGGGCCTGATCCCCTATGGAATACGCAGTATTTT. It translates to CASSLALAGGPDPLWNTQYF.

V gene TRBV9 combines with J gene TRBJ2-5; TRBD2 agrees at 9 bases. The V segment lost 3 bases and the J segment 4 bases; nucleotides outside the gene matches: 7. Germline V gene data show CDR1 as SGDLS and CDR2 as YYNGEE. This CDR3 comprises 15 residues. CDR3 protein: CASSAGGGASETQYF. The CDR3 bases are TGTGCCAGCAGCGCGGGCGGGGGGGCGTCAGAGACCCAGTACTTC.

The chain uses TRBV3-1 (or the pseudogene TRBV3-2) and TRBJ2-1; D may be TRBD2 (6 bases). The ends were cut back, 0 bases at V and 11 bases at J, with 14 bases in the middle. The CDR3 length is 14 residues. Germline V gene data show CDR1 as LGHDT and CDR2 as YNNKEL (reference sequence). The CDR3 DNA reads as TGTGCCAGCAGCCAAGATTGGGGCGGGGCTCAGCAGTTCTTC. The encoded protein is CASSQDWGGAQQFF.